This T cell receptor (beta chain) derives from a study of T cells in Graves' hyperthyroidism and ophthalmopathy. Study-level background: Pretreatment peripheral blood was obtained at initial diagnosis.

Patients were excluded because of uncontrolled infection, other autoimmune disease, pregnancy or lactation. This clonotype has just a few counts. Its antigen remains unknown. There were TCR beta CDR3 regions amplified from RNA transcripts. Using the HTBI primer set, a first-round RT-PCR was run on the TCR CDR3. In TCRdb, the multiplex PCR reads were re-called with MiXCR into one record per CDR3 protein. The sample shows about 840,000 distinct CDR3 sequences, roughly 40% of them seen only once. The CDR3 is 15 residues long. Trimming cost V 7 bases and J 3 bases; bases outside gene matches: 8. Per germline, CDR1 LNHNV and CDR2 YYDKDF (reference sequence). Findings and limits, study-wide: Most clonotypes expanded in the thyroid (above 0.001) were also present in blood. Ophthalmopathy was distinguished from stable hyperthyroidism by 13 V-J signatures.

The sample comprised blood. This TCR was sampled from a man aged 18 to 35 with Graves' hyperthyroidism. V usage is TRBV15 and J usage is TRBJ2-2; 7 nucleotides align to TRBD2. The CDR3 here is CATISGGRDTGELFF. The CDR3 nucleotides read TGTGCCACCATTAGTGGCGGGAGAGACACCGGGGAGCTGTTTTTT.